This entry features one T cell receptor (beta chain) sequence. Its antigen remains unidentified. No per-base quality is available; no much larger clone lies one base away. The entry originates in a study of shared clonotypes between healthy human individuals (dated by TCRdb to between 2020 and 2021). Turning to the overall study: The cohort comprised a couple of women and a few men aged 18 to 49 years. Per donor, three plates each were used for CD4 naive and CD4 memory, two for CD8 naive, and one for CD8 memory. Blood TCR repertoires of a handful of healthy adults were deeply sequenced to estimate repertoire size and the extent of clonotype sharing between individuals. Libraries were prepared and TCR repertoires were sequenced by different laboratories using diverse techniques, in order to increase sequencing depth and limit assay-specific biases. Each donor's leukapheresis produced roughly between about 0.9 and 9.5 billion PBMCs.

Beyond this particular receptor, the publication reports: Naive subsets generally had larger estimated clonotype richness than memory subsets. Sampling was limited to blood, and TCR repertoires in tissue likely differ from TCR repertoires in blood. Because the study included a small number of donors, the genetic and exposure-history diversity represented was limited. Rarefaction of sorted-subset datasets indicated incomplete sequencing despite the large sequencing depth. Compared with non-shared clonotypes, the clonotypes found in all four sorted-subset donors had higher generation probabilities. Pairwise subsampling indicated that sequencing depth was expected to affect the degree of clonotype sharing among donors. Sharing across a handful of donors was observed for about 5% of naive CD4, 3.5% of naive CD8, 2% to 2.5% of memory CD4, and less than 0.45% of memory CD8 clonotypes.

For the CD8 naive samples, CD45RO-negative cells were positively selected for CCR7, yielding a CD45RA+CCR7+ population from which TemRA cells were excluded. The donors were healthy, HIV-negative adults who had no recently reported acute infections or vaccinations. Only Caucasian adults living in Nashville, Tennessee, USA were represented among the donors. After blood collection by leukapheresis, PBMCs were isolated using Ficoll-Histopaque density gradient centrifugation and then cryopreserved in the vapor phase of liquid nitrogen. Analytical flow cytometry was used to check the purity and quantity of each magnetically sorted T cell population. Genomic DNA was isolated from every sorted fraction and measured by UV absorbance on a Nanodrop 2000c. TCR CDR3 regions were amplified from genomic DNA by multiplex PCR using the deep immunoSEQ assay. Extracted genomic DNA from each cell subset was distributed evenly across all wells of several immunoSEQ 96-well plates, and each plate was treated as a replicate. For sorted subsets, each replicate PCR was loaded with about 200 ng genomic DNA, equivalent to about 30,000 T cell genomes. The purified libraries were quantified using a Qubit 3.0 fluorometer, sized with a Bioanalyzer 2100, and then quantified again using the KAPA Library Quantification kit. A separate single-read 150-cycle Illumina NextSeq 550 flow cell was used to sequence each immunoSEQ 96-well plate. Turning to the authors' computational methods: Because the immunoSEQ output included only junctional sequences and no quality scores, the filtering could not be the same as the filtering used for full-length reads. Sequences were annotated with PyIR, a Python wrapper for IgBLAST v1.9, using IMGT germline references to assign V/J genes and CDR3. Reads with weak V/J assignments (E-value above 1e-6), missing CDR3, stop codons, out-of-frame junctions, or ambiguous translated residues were removed. A V3J clonotype was defined by an identical inferred V gene, J gene, and CDR3 amino acid sequence. Percentage overlap between repertoires was computed as shared unique clonotypes divided by the size of the smaller repertoire. RTK rarefaction, the Chao1 estimator, and Recon v2.1 estimates of unobserved clonotypes were used to assess repertoire richness. OLGA was used to compute generation probabilities for all TCRbeta clonotypes that the gDNA method yielded from a handful of donors. Not all clones reach the TCRdb copy of this immuneACCESS table, which keeps in-frame sequences only. Checked studies attribute under half of the gap to unresolved V genes and leave the rest unexplained. V and J calls and clone size are copied from that table; D and trimming were computed from the DNA. The sample table records some 800,000 clones; about 92% of these occur just once. The ten most abundant clones make up about 24% of the sample.

The source of this sequence is a young man in good health. Sequenced: naive CD8+ T cells sorted from blood. The cell subset or site label here, explained by the study, means: CD45RA+CCR7+.

The CDR3 reads as follows: CASRREFQETQYF. Here is the DNA: TGCGCCAGCAGACGGGAGTTCCAAGAGACCCAGTACTTC. Here the chain combines TRBV10-2 and TRBJ2-5; the D region possibly corresponds to TRBD2 (6 bases align). CDR1 and CDR2 are drawn from the germline V gene: WSHSY, SAAADI. Cut back by 6 bases and 1 base, the V and J ends lie 9 bases apart. The CDR3 runs 13 residues from the cysteine to the phenylalanine. Of all the DNA, just the CDR3 is kept, 39 bases in frame from base 1.